These T cell receptor beta chains were read from a single sample in a study of cytomegalovirus exposure and HLA in healthy donors. TCRdb's copy holds only in-frame clones and misses some; the assay was immunoSEQ multiplex PCR. Of 130,000 or so clones listed, 82% are singletons. Sequenced input: PBMCs. The receptor set was obtained from a woman between 18 and 29 years old in good health and CMV-seronegative. Each CDR3 is given with its conserved first and last residue. A D gene is named only where the DNA matches it firmly. Clone size appears in some rows only: once, few, many, or a class for an expanded clone.

D gene: TRBD2
clone size: few
V gene: TRBV27
J gene: TRBJ2-7
CDR3 DNA: TGTGCCAGCAGTTTACTAGCGGCTTACGAGCAGTACTTC
CDR3 protein: CASSLLAAYEQYF

D gene: -
clone size: -
V gene: TRBV29-1
J gene: TRBJ1-5
CDR3 DNA: TGCAGCGTTGGAAGGACAGACCCTAGCAATCAGCCCCAGCATTTT
CDR3 protein: CSVGRTDPSNQPQHF

D gene: -
clone size: -
V gene: TRBV7-2
J gene: TRBJ1-3
CDR3 DNA: TGTGCCAGCAGCAAAGGACACCAAAGCTCTGGAAACACCATATATTTT
CDR3 protein: CASSKGHQSSGNTIYF

D gene: TRBD1
clone size: once
V gene: TRBV5-1
J gene: TRBJ2-7
CDR3 DNA: TGCGCCAGCAGCTTCTCGACAGGGTCGTCCTACGAGCAGTACTTC
CDR3 protein: CASSFSTGSSYEQYF

D gene: TRBD1
clone size: -
V gene: TRBV30
J gene: TRBJ1-4
CDR3 DNA: TGTGCCTGGAGGCCCACAGGGGTCGAAAAACTGTTTTTT
CDR3 protein: CAWRPTGVEKLFF

D gene: -
clone size: few
V gene: TRBV27
J gene: TRBJ1-5
CDR3 DNA: TGTGCCAGCAGTTTAAGGGGTGACAATCAGCCCCAGCATTTT
CDR3 protein: CASSLRGDNQPQHF

D gene: -
clone size: -
V gene: TRBV4-3
J gene: TRBJ1-2
CDR3 DNA: TGCGCCAGCAGCCAAGGAGTTTTCGGGGGCTACACCTTC
CDR3 protein: CASSQGVFGGYTF

D gene: TRBD1
clone size: -
V gene: TRBV7-9
J gene: TRBJ2-2
CDR3 DNA: TGTGCCAGCAGCCGAGGGACAGCCAACACCGGGGAGCTGTTTTTT
CDR3 protein: CASSRGTANTGELFF

D gene: -
clone size: -
V gene: TRBV4-1
J gene: TRBJ2-7
CDR3 DNA: TGCGCCAGCAGCCAAGTCCTCGGGACTCAAGCCTACGAGCAGTACTTC
CDR3 protein: CASSQVLGTQAYEQYF

D gene: -
clone size: -
V gene: TRBV5-1
J gene: TRBJ2-1
CDR3 DNA: TGCGCCAGCAGCTTGTCCCCATCAGAAGAGCAGTTCTTC
CDR3 protein: CASSLSPSEEQFF

D gene: -
clone size: -
V gene: TRBV27
J gene: TRBJ2-7
CDR3 DNA: TGTGCCAGCAAGGGCAGGGAGGCCTCCTACGAGCAGTACTTC
CDR3 protein: CASKGREASYEQYF

D gene: TRBD1
clone size: few
V gene: TRBV6-5
J gene: TRBJ1-6
CDR3 DNA: TGTGCCAGCACCCTCCGGGACAGCAATTCACCCCTCCACTTT
CDR3 protein: CASTLRDSNSPLHF

D gene: -
clone size: few
V gene: TRBV29-1
J gene: TRBJ1-1
CDR3 DNA: TGCAGCGTTGGAAGACAGACTGAAGCTTTCTTT
CDR3 protein: CSVGRQTEAFF

D gene: -
clone size: -
V gene: TRBV6-4
J gene: TRBJ2-1
CDR3 DNA: TGTGCCAGCAGTGTTACAGGTTCCTACAATGAGCAGTTCTTC
CDR3 protein: CASSVTGSYNEQFF

D gene: -
clone size: few
V gene: TRBV18
J gene: TRBJ1-1
CDR3 DNA: TGTGCCAGCTCATCGCCGAACTCTGCCCCGGGAGAAGCTTTCTTT
CDR3 protein: CASSSPNSAPGEAFF

D gene: -
clone size: -
V gene: TRBV6-1
J gene: TRBJ1-6
CDR3 DNA: TGTGCCAGCAGGCCGCCGGGGATCGGGGGTTCACCCCTCCACTTT
CDR3 protein: CASRPPGIGGSPLHF

D gene: TRBD1
clone size: -
V gene: TRBV10-3
J gene: TRBJ2-1
CDR3 DNA: TGTGCCATCAGGGACGGACAGGTATACAATGAGCAGTTCTTC
CDR3 protein: CAIRDGQVYNEQFF

D gene: -
clone size: -
V gene: TRBV19
J gene: TRBJ1-5
CDR3 DNA: TGTGCCAGTGACATGGGGCATAGCAATCAGCCCCAGCATTTT
CDR3 protein: CASDMGHSNQPQHF

D gene: TRBD1
clone size: -
V gene: TRBV5-8
J gene: TRBJ1-5
CDR3 DNA: TGTGCCAGCAGCTTATTTTACTTGGGACAGGGCAATCAGCCCCAGCATTTT
CDR3 protein: CASSLFYLGQGNQPQHF

D gene: TRBD1
clone size: -
V gene: TRBV30
J gene: TRBJ2-2
CDR3 DNA: TGTGCCTGGAGTAGGGGGCCCGGGGAGCTGTTTTTT
CDR3 protein: CAWSRGPGELFF

D gene: -
clone size: -
V gene: TRBV7-5
J gene: TRBJ2-7
CDR3 DNA: TGTGTCAGAAGCTCTAGCCACCCAGGGGGCGACCACGAGCAGTACTTC
CDR3 protein: CVRSSSHPGGDHEQYF

D gene: -
clone size: -
V gene: TRBV10-3
J gene: TRBJ2-1
CDR3 DNA: TGTGCCATCAGTCCAGGGACCTACAATGAGCAGTTCTTC
CDR3 protein: CAISPGTYNEQFF

D gene: -
clone size: -
V gene: TRBV7-2
J gene: TRBJ1-3
CDR3 DNA: TGTGCCACCCGAGTAGGGGGCTCTGGAAACACCATATATTTT
CDR3 protein: CATRVGGSGNTIYF

D gene: TRBD2
clone size: -
V gene: TRBV7-6
J gene: TRBJ2-1
CDR3 DNA: TGTGCCAGCAGCTTAGCTTTAGCGGGAGCCTACAATGAGCAGTTCTTC
CDR3 protein: CASSLALAGAYNEQFF

D gene: -
clone size: -
V gene: TRBV5-1
J gene: TRBJ1-1
CDR3 DNA: TGCGCCAGCAGCTTGGGACTCGGGACTGAAGCTTTCTTT
CDR3 protein: CASSLGLGTEAFF

D gene: -
clone size: -
V gene: TRBV19
J gene: TRBJ1-5
CDR3 DNA: TGTGCCAGTATTCCCAGGGAAAGCAATCAGCCCCAGCATTTT
CDR3 protein: CASIPRESNQPQHF

D gene: -
clone size: -
V gene: TRBV2
J gene: TRBJ2-7
CDR3 DNA: TGTGCCAGCAGGGCACCAGGGAGGGAGCAGTACTTC
CDR3 protein: CASRAPGREQYF

D gene: -
clone size: few
V gene: TRBV19
J gene: TRBJ1-2
CDR3 DNA: TGTGCCAGTAGCGATGGCGGCGCTAACTATGGCTACACCTTC
CDR3 protein: CASSDGGANYGYTF

D gene: -
clone size: -
V gene: TRBV14
J gene: TRBJ1-2
CDR3 DNA: TGTGCCAGCAGCCAAAATTTGGGCAACTATGGCTACACCTTC
CDR3 protein: CASSQNLGNYGYTF

D gene: TRBD2
clone size: -
V gene: TRBV5-8
J gene: TRBJ2-1
CDR3 DNA: TGTGCCAGCAGCTACCGTCTAGCGGGAGGCCCGAGCTCCTACAATGAGCAGTTCTTC
CDR3 protein: CASSYRLAGGPSSYNEQFF

D gene: -
clone size: -
V gene: TRBV5-1
J gene: TRBJ1-5
CDR3 DNA: TGCGCCAGCAGTACGGGGAGTACGAGCAATCAGCCCCAGCATTTT
CDR3 protein: CASSTGSTSNQPQHF

D gene: -
clone size: -
V gene: TRBV4-3
J gene: TRBJ2-7
CDR3 DNA: TGCGCCAGCAGCCAAGATTGGCGGGGGCAATACGAGCAGTACTTC
CDR3 protein: CASSQDWRGQYEQYF

D gene: TRBD2
clone size: -
V gene: TRBV7-9
J gene: TRBJ2-2
CDR3 DNA: TGTTCCAGCAAATTTTCGGGGGGAATCAACACCGGGGAGCTGTTTTTT
CDR3 protein: CSSKFSGGINTGELFF

D gene: TRBD1
clone size: -
V gene: TRBV5-6
J gene: TRBJ2-3
CDR3 DNA: TGTGCCAGCAGCTGGTTAGGAGGACAGGAAACCACAGATACGCAGTATTTT
CDR3 protein: CASSWLGGQETTDTQYF

D gene: TRBD1
clone size: -
V gene: TRBV6-6
J gene: TRBJ1-2
CDR3 DNA: TGTGCCAGCAGTTACCAGGGGGGTGAGGGCTACACCTTC
CDR3 protein: CASSYQGGEGYTF

D gene: TRBD1
clone size: few
V gene: TRBV7-2
J gene: TRBJ2-2
CDR3 DNA: TGTGCCAGCAGGCACGACAGGGGGCGCATAACCGGGGAGCTGTTTTTT
CDR3 protein: CASRHDRGRITGELFF

D gene: TRBD1
clone size: -
V gene: TRBV5-1
J gene: TRBJ1-1
CDR3 DNA: TGCGCCAGCAGTAGGGGACAGGTGAACACTGAAGCTTTCTTT
CDR3 protein: CASSRGQVNTEAFF

D gene: -
clone size: -
V gene: TRBV7-2
J gene: TRBJ2-5
CDR3 DNA: TGTGCCAGCAGCAGGGGGGGGGAAGAGACCCAGTACTTC
CDR3 protein: CASSRGGEETQYF

D gene: TRBD2
clone size: -
V gene: TRBV5-1
J gene: TRBJ2-1
CDR3 DNA: TGCGCCAGCAGCCAGCTAGCGGGAGGGCCAAAAAAGTCCAATGAGCAGTTCTTC
CDR3 protein: CASSQLAGGPKKSNEQFF

D gene: -
clone size: -
V gene: TRBV6-1
J gene: TRBJ2-7
CDR3 DNA: TGTGCCAGCAGTGACCTACACGGGGTTTTGTCCTACGAGCAGTACTTC
CDR3 protein: CASSDLHGVLSYEQYF

D gene: TRBD2
clone size: -
V gene: TRBV5-4
J gene: TRBJ2-7
CDR3 DNA: TGTGCCAGCAGCTTCTCCTACTCCGGGACTAGCGGGACTAAGCAGTACTTC
CDR3 protein: CASSFSYSGTSGTKQYF

D gene: TRBD1
clone size: -
V gene: TRBV5-4
J gene: TRBJ1-6
CDR3 DNA: TGTGCCAGCAGCTGGGACAGGGGATTCAATAATTCACCCCTCCACTTT
CDR3 protein: CASSWDRGFNNSPLHF

D gene: -
clone size: -
V gene: TRBV15
J gene: TRBJ1-4
CDR3 DNA: TGTGCCACCAGCGGCAGGGGCGGCGAAAAACTGTTTTTT
CDR3 protein: CATSGRGGEKLFF

D gene: TRBD1
clone size: -
V gene: TRBV9
J gene: TRBJ1-4
CDR3 DNA: TGTGCCAGCAGCCCCGGACGACAGGGTTGGGATGAAAAACTGTTTTTT
CDR3 protein: CASSPGRQGWDEKLFF

D gene: TRBD2
clone size: -
V gene: TRBV7-8
J gene: TRBJ2-1
CDR3 DNA: TGTGCCAGCAGCTTAGTTTCGGGCGGGAGCTCCTACAATGAGCAGTTCTTC
CDR3 protein: CASSLVSGGSSYNEQFF

D gene: -
clone size: -
V gene: TRBV27
J gene: TRBJ1-1
CDR3 DNA: TGTGCCAGCATCCCCCGGGGAAGTAATACTAGATCTGAAGCTTTCTTT
CDR3 protein: CASIPRGSNTRSEAFF

D gene: TRBD2
clone size: -
V gene: TRBV23-1
J gene: TRBJ2-1
CDR3 DNA: TGCGCCAGCAGTCAATCCCCCTGGGGGGAGGGCCCAGGGAATGAGCAGTTCTTC
CDR3 protein: CASSQSPWGEGPGNEQFF

D gene: -
clone size: -
V gene: TRBV7-3
J gene: TRBJ1-6
CDR3 DNA: TGTGTCAGCAGCTTACAGGGTCGGGGGAATTCACCCCTCCACTTT
CDR3 protein: CVSSLQGRGNSPLHF

D gene: -
clone size: once
V gene: TRBV9
J gene: TRBJ2-5
CDR3 DNA: TGTGCCAGCAGCGTAGAGTATGGCCGGGGGACCCAGTACTTC
CDR3 protein: CASSVEYGRGTQYF

D gene: -
clone size: -
V gene: TRBV2
J gene: TRBJ1-1
CDR3 DNA: TGTGCCAGCAGGTTACAGAAAATGTCGAACACTGAAGCTTTCTTT
CDR3 protein: CASRLQKMSNTEAFF

D gene: TRBD1
clone size: -
V gene: TRBV18
J gene: TRBJ1-4
CDR3 DNA: TGTGCCAGCTCACCGACAGGGTCCGGTGAAAAACTGTTTTTT
CDR3 protein: CASSPTGSGEKLFF

D gene: -
clone size: -
V gene: TRBV7-2
J gene: TRBJ1-6
CDR3 DNA: TGTGCCAGCAGCGGCCTCTCGGGGGGGCACTCACCCCTCCACTTT
CDR3 protein: CASSGLSGGHSPLHF

D gene: TRBD2
clone size: -
V gene: TRBV6-5
J gene: TRBJ2-2
CDR3 DNA: TGTGCCAGCAGTTATTCGGGACTAGCGAACACCGGGGAGCTGTTTTTT
CDR3 protein: CASSYSGLANTGELFF

D gene: -
clone size: -
V gene: TRBV5-1
J gene: TRBJ2-1
CDR3 DNA: TGCGCCAGCAGACCCCTCCGGGGGGCCTCCTACAATGAGCAGTTCTTC
CDR3 protein: CASRPLRGASYNEQFF

D gene: -
clone size: -
V gene: TRBV2
J gene: TRBJ2-3
CDR3 DNA: TGTGCCAGCAGTTCAAAGCCAGGTAGAGATCCAGATACGCAGTATTTT
CDR3 protein: CASSSKPGRDPDTQYF

D gene: TRBD2
clone size: -
V gene: TRBV6-5
J gene: TRBJ2-1
CDR3 DNA: TGTGCCAGCAGTTCGGGACTAGCGGGGAACAATGAGCAGTTCTTC
CDR3 protein: CASSSGLAGNNEQFF

D gene: -
clone size: -
V gene: TRBV5-5
J gene: TRBJ1-1
CDR3 DNA: TGTGCCAGCAGCCGCTCAGGACAGTCTAACACTGAAGCTTTCTTT
CDR3 protein: CASSRSGQSNTEAFF

D gene: TRBD1
clone size: few
V gene: TRBV7-9
J gene: TRBJ2-7
CDR3 DNA: TGTGCCAGCAGCCCCTTCAGGGACAGGGACGCCAACGAGCAGTACTTC
CDR3 protein: CASSPFRDRDANEQYF

D gene: -
clone size: -
V gene: TRBV30
J gene: TRBJ2-5
CDR3 DNA: TGTGCCTGGAGTATGAGCAAACTAGGGAAAGAGACCCAGTACTTC
CDR3 protein: CAWSMSKLGKETQYF

D gene: -
clone size: -
V gene: TRBV5-1
J gene: TRBJ1-1
CDR3 DNA: TGCGCCAGCAGTTCTGGACAGAACACTGAAGCTTTCTTT
CDR3 protein: CASSSGQNTEAFF